These T cell receptor beta chains were read from a single sample in a study of cytomegalovirus exposure and HLA in healthy donors. Assay: immunoSEQ multiplex PCR; the TCRdb copy retains only in-frame clones and omits some. The sample includes some 110,000 clones, about 80% of them seen just once. The sample comprised PBMCs. The receptors derive from a man in his forties in good health and CMV-seronegative. CDR3s include the opening cysteine and the closing phenylalanine or tryptophan. The D gene is left open where the match is weak. The size entry is marked missing in some rows and otherwise reads once, few, many or a size class.

CDR3nt	CDR3aa	j_gene	d_gene	v_gene	abundance
TGTGCCAGCAGCCGGACTAGACTCGGGGATACGCAGTATTTT	CASSRTRLGDTQYF	TRBJ2-3	TRBD2	TRBV11-1	-
TGTGCCAGCAGCCCCGTCGGGCGGGGAGAGACCCAGTACTTC	CASSPVGRGETQYF	TRBJ2-5	-	TRBV5-8	-
TGTGCCTGGAGTGGGAGGGGAGATACGCAGTATTTT	CAWSGRGDTQYF	TRBJ2-3	-	TRBV30	few
TGTGCCAGCAGCTTTCAGGGGGCTGAGACCCAGTACTTC	CASSFQGAETQYF	TRBJ2-5	TRBD1	TRBV5-4	-
TGTGCCAGCAGTCCACAGGGTCGGGTCGGGGAGCTGTTTTTT	CASSPQGRVGELFF	TRBJ2-2	-	TRBV6-5	few
TGTGCCAGCAGCTTACCCCCCGGGGGCTCCTACGAGCAGTACTTC	CASSLPPGGSYEQYF	TRBJ2-7	-	TRBV7-2	-
TGTGCCAGTAGTACCTCTATGCCCCCCTATGGCTACACCTTC	CASSTSMPPYGYTF	TRBJ1-2	-	TRBV19	-
TGTGCCAGCAGTGTTAGTAGCGGGGGTGGAGATGAGCAGTTCTTC	CASSVSSGGGDEQFF	TRBJ2-1	TRBD2	TRBV2	few
TGTGCCAGCAGCCAAGCTATACACGGGTCCTATAATTCACCCCTCCACTTT	CASSQAIHGSYNSPLHF	TRBJ1-6	-	TRBV4-2	-
TGTGCCAGCAGCTTGGGGATCCAGGGTGTCTATGGCTACACCTTC	CASSLGIQGVYGYTF	TRBJ1-2	-	TRBV5-5	-
TGTGCCAGCACCAAGCCCCTAGCGGGGGGCCCCGGGGGGCAGTTCTTC	CASTKPLAGGPGGQFF	TRBJ2-1	TRBD2	TRBV11-2	-
TGTGCCAGCAGCCCAGGGGACAGCTCTGGAGAGACCCAGTACTTC	CASSPGDSSGETQYF	TRBJ2-5	TRBD1	TRBV7-9	-
TGTGCCAGTAGATCCGGGACAAGGACTGGAGACGAGCAGTACTTC	CASRSGTRTGDEQYF	TRBJ2-7	-	TRBV19	-
TGTGCCAGCAGCTTAGCGGGGAACGAGCAGTACTTC	CASSLAGNEQYF	TRBJ2-7	-	TRBV11-2	-
TGTGCCAGCAGCGCGTGGCGGGGGCCCCAGTTCTTC	CASSAWRGPQFF	TRBJ2-1	-	TRBV7-2	-
TGTGCCAGCAGTGGGTCGACAGGGAAAAACATTCAGTACTTC	CASSGSTGKNIQYF	TRBJ2-4	TRBD1	TRBV25-1	-
TGTGCCAGCAGCTTGCTTCAGGGGTCTTACAATGAGCAGTTCTTC	CASSLLQGSYNEQFF	TRBJ2-1	-	TRBV7-2	-
TGTGCCAGCAGCTTAGCGAGAAATAATGAGCAGTTCTTC	CASSLARNNEQFF	TRBJ2-1	-	TRBV7-2	-
TGTGCCAGCAGCTTGGGGGGGCTTGACACCGGGGAGCTGTTTTTT	CASSLGGLDTGELFF	TRBJ2-2	-	TRBV11-3	-
TGTGCCAGCATTAAACCGGGGGTAGGGACTGAAGCTTTCTTT	CASIKPGVGTEAFF	TRBJ1-1	-	TRBV6-6	-
TGTGCCAGCAGTTTCACGACAGGGGTAGGGAACAATGAGCAGTTCTTC	CASSFTTGVGNNEQFF	TRBJ2-1	TRBD1	TRBV6-6	-
TGTGCCAGCAGCTTGTTTGGAGATGGCTACACCTTC	CASSLFGDGYTF	TRBJ1-2	-	TRBV5-6	-
TGTGCCAGCAGTCCCCCCGGGGTTAGCGGGGGATCTCGTCGCAATGAGCAGTTCTTC	CASSPPGVSGGSRRNEQFF	TRBJ2-1	TRBD2	TRBV28	-
TGTGCCAGCAGCTTAAGGGGGCGGGGCAATGAGCAGTTCTTC	CASSLRGRGNEQFF	TRBJ2-1	-	TRBV13	-
TGTGCCACCAGCAGAGATCGACGCCAACAGTCAAATGAGCAGTTCTTC	CATSRDRRQQSNEQFF	TRBJ2-1	-	TRBV15	-
TGTGCCAGCAGTGAATTTAGTGACTATGGCTACACCTTC	CASSEFSDYGYTF	TRBJ1-2	-	TRBV6-1	-
TGCGCCAGCAGATCGAGGTCGAACTCCTACGAGCAGTACTTC	CASRSRSNSYEQYF	TRBJ2-7	-	TRBV5-1	-
TGTGCCAGCAGCGTATCTAGCGGGAACACAGATACGCAGTATTTT	CASSVSSGNTDTQYF	TRBJ2-3	TRBD2	TRBV9	-
TGCGCCAGCAGCCAAGACAGGGGAAACACCATATATTTT	CASSQDRGNTIYF	TRBJ1-3	-	TRBV4-1	few
TGTGCCAGCAGCCGGAACAGGGGAGAGACTGAAGCTTTCTTT	CASSRNRGETEAFF	TRBJ1-1	TRBD1	TRBV11-2	-
TGTGCCAGCAGTGGAGGGACAGCCGGCTCGTACGAGCAGTACTTC	CASSGGTAGSYEQYF	TRBJ2-7	TRBD1	TRBV25-1	-
TGTGCCAGCAGCGTAGCTGGCGGGGCATACGAGACCCAGTACTTC	CASSVAGGAYETQYF	TRBJ2-5	-	TRBV9	-
TGTGCCAGCAGCTTGGGGGGGCCCATTAGGGGCAGTGAAGCTTTCTTT	CASSLGGPIRGSEAFF	TRBJ1-1	-	TRBV5-5	-
TGTGCCTGGAACTCCGACAGCTGGGGCACAGATACGCAGTATTTT	CAWNSDSWGTDTQYF	TRBJ2-3	-	TRBV30	-
TGTGCCAGCAGCCCCGGAGGGTCCTCTGGGGCCAACGTCCTGACTTTC	CASSPGGSSGANVLTF	TRBJ2-6	-	TRBV7-9	-
TGTGCCAGCAGTTTTTACTCTAACTATGGCTACACCTTC	CASSFYSNYGYTF	TRBJ1-2	-	TRBV27	few
TGTGCCAGCAGCACAGGGGCCTCTGGGGCCAACGTCCTGACTTTC	CASSTGASGANVLTF	TRBJ2-6	TRBD1	TRBV6-1	-
TGTGCCAGCAGCTTAACGGGTACCCTGACAGTAAATGAGCAGTTCTTC	CASSLTGTLTVNEQFF	TRBJ2-1	-	TRBV11-2	once
TGTGCCAGCAGTACAAGCGGGGGGGCTGAGACCCAGTACTTC	CASSTSGGAETQYF	TRBJ2-5	TRBD2	TRBV6-5	few
TGTGCCTGGAGTGTAAGGCAGGGGGTGGCTTCACCCCTCCACTTT	CAWSVRQGVASPLHF	TRBJ1-6	TRBD1	TRBV30	-
TGCGCCAGCAGCTTCTTGACAGGGAGTGGCGAGCAGTACTTC	CASSFLTGSGEQYF	TRBJ2-7	TRBD1	TRBV5-1	-
TGTGCCAGCAGTGGGACTAGCTCAGGCAATCAGCCCCAGCATTTT	CASSGTSSGNQPQHF	TRBJ1-5	-	TRBV28	-
TGTGCCATCAGTGAGTTATCCTCCAGGCCTGGAAACACCATATATTTT	CAISELSSRPGNTIYF	TRBJ1-3	-	TRBV10-3	few
TGCGCCAGCAGCCTGCGGGACGGACCAAACACTGAAGCTTTCTTT	CASSLRDGPNTEAFF	TRBJ1-1	-	TRBV4-1	-
TGCGCCAGCAGCCAAACAGGGGGCCGGAGGTCCTACGAGCAGTACTTC	CASSQTGGRRSYEQYF	TRBJ2-7	TRBD1	TRBV4-3	-
TGTGCCAGCAGCTCAGACTACTCTGGAAACACCATATATTTT	CASSSDYSGNTIYF	TRBJ1-3	-	TRBV7-2	-
TGTGCCAGCAGCCTCCCACGCGGACAGGCCAGCTCCTACGAGCAGTACTTC	CASSLPRGQASSYEQYF	TRBJ2-7	TRBD1	TRBV7-6	-
TGTGCCAGCAGCGTAGGGCGGACTTTCGGCACAGATACGCAGTATTTT	CASSVGRTFGTDTQYF	TRBJ2-3	-	TRBV9	-
TGTGCCAGCAGTTACCCTACAGGGGGCACTGAAGCTTTCTTT	CASSYPTGGTEAFF	TRBJ1-1	TRBD1	TRBV6-6	-
TGCGCCAGCAGCTTGGCAGCGGGGGGGCTGACCACCGGGGAGCTGTTTTTT	CASSLAAGGLTTGELFF	TRBJ2-2	TRBD2	TRBV5-1	-
TGTGCCAGCAGTGACTCGAAGGTCACAGGGGGCGCTGGGGCCAACGTCCTGACTTTC	CASSDSKVTGGAGANVLTF	TRBJ2-6	TRBD1	TRBV6-4	-
TGTGCCAGCAGCCAACTCCATGGGAGTAGCTATGGCTACACCTTC	CASSQLHGSSYGYTF	TRBJ1-2	-	TRBV4-2	-
TGTGCCAGCAGCTTAGAGAGACTTAATGAAAAACTGTTTTTT	CASSLERLNEKLFF	TRBJ1-4	-	TRBV7-2	-
TGTGCCAGCAGCTCAGGGACAGGGCCTTCCTATGGCTACACCTTC	CASSSGTGPSYGYTF	TRBJ1-2	TRBD1	TRBV9	-
TGTGCCATCACCCCAGACCTCTCCGGGAATTCACCCCTCCACTTT	CAITPDLSGNSPLHF	TRBJ1-6	-	TRBV10-3	-
TGTGCCAGCTCACCGCCCCCCGGGGTCAAAGCCCCCTCGAACACCGGGGAGCTGTTTTTT	CASSPPPGVKAPSNTGELFF	TRBJ2-2	-	TRBV18	-
TGTGCCAGCAGCCACCGGGGTTGGGAGACCCAGTACTTC	CASSHRGWETQYF	TRBJ2-5	-	TRBV7-9	-
TGTGCCAGCAGCCCATGGACGGATACAGGGATAGGAAACACCATATATTTT	CASSPWTDTGIGNTIYF	TRBJ1-3	-	TRBV7-8	-
TGCGCCAGCAGGACGGGAGCGGGGGCTAATGAAAAACTGTTTTTT	CASRTGAGANEKLFF	TRBJ1-4	-	TRBV5-1	once